This T cell receptor beta chain was sequenced in a study of blood T cell repertoires in COVID-19. The wider study: From the United States, Italy and Spain came samples of acute and convalescent COVID-19. Nucleic acid was either cDNA or gDNA, and it came from T cells, B-cell-depleted T cells, or PBMCs.

Original methodology: Reference gene primers were amplified, and this amplification served to estimate nucleated cell counts. Sequenced by immunoSEQ multiplex PCR; TCRdb stores in-frame clones only, minus some. V, J and clone size reflect that table, while D and trimming were determined from the DNA. The profile shows about 200,000 clones, under 90% of them singletons. Germline values: CDR1 MNHNS, CDR2 SASEGT. V was clipped by 5 bases and J by 0 bases, with 10 bases between them. The CDR3 consists of 14 residues. The specimen was peripheral blood. The chain recombines TRBV6-1 with TRBJ1-1, with no clear D. The TCR comes from a man aged 50-59 years with acute or convalescent COVID-19. For the CDR3, the DNA is TGTGCCAGCAGTACTGGACTTATGAACACTGAAGCTTTCTTT. Its protein is CASSTGLMNTEAFF.